This T cell receptor beta chain was recovered during a study of CD8 T cells in ankylosing spondylitis. Study-wide findings and caveats: Disease-linked clones reportedly showed significant enrichment in matched ankylosing spondylitis synovial fluid. Some motif variants were previously reported in reactive arthritis synovial fluid and blood. CD8+ by phenotype, disease-linked clones were relatively rare in peripheral blood.

Ten or more counts support this clonotype. Its antigen is currently unknown. Germline lookup yields CDR1 LGHDT and CDR2 YNNKEL (reference sequence). The CDR3 covers 15 residues. V lost 4 bases to trimming and J lost 0 bases; unmatched junction nucleotides: 4. TCRdb ran MiXCR on the 5' RACE reads and lists one entry per CDR3 protein. The sample has roughly 150,000 distinct CDR3 sequences, around 32% seen once; the top ten hold 6%. The specimen sequenced was synovial fluid, either unsorted or a sorted T cell fraction (not recorded which). The clonotype originates from a male donor with ankylosing spondylitis. The chain links TRBV3-1 to TRBJ2-7; 9 bases are a match to TRBD1. CDR3 DNA sequence: TGTGCCAGCAGCCTTCGACAGGGGGTCTCCTACGAGCAGTACTTC. Translating gives CASSLRQGVSYEQYF.